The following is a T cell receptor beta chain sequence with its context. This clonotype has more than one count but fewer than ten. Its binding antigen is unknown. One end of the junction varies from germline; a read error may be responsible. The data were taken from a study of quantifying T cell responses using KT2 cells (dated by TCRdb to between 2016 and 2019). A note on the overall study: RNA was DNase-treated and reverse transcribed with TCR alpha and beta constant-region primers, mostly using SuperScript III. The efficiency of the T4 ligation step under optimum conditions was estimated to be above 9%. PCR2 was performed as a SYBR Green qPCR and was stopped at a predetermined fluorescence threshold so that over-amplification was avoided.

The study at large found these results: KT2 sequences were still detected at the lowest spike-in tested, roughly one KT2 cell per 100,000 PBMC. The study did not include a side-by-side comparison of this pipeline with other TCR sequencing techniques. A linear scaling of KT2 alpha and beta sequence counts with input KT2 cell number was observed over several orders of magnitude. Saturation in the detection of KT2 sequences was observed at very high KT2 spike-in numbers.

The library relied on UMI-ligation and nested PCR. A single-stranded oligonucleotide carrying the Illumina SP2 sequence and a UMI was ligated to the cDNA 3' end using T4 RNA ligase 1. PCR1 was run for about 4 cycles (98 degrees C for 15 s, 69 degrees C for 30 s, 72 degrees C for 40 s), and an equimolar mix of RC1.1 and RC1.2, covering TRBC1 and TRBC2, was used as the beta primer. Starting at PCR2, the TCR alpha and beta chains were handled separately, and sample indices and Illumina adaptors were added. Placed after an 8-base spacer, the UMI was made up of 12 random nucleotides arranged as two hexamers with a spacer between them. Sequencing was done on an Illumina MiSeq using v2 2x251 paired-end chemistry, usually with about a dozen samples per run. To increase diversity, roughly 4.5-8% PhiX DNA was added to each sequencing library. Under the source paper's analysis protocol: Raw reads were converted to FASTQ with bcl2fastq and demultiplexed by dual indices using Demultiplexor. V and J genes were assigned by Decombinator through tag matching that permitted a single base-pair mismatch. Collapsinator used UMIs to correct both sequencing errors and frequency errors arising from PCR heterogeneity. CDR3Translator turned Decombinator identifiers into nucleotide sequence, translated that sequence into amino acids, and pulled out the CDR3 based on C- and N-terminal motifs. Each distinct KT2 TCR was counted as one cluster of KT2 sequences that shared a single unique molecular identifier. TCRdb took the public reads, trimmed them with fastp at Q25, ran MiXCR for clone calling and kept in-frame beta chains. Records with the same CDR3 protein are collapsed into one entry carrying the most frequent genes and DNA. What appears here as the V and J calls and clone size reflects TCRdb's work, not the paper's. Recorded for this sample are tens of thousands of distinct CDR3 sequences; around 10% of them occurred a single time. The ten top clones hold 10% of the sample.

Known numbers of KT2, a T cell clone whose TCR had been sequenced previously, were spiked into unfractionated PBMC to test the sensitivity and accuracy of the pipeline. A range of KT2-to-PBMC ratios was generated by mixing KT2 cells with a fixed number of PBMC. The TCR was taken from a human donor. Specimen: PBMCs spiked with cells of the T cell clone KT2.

The DNA sequence is TGTGCCTGGAGCACAGGGAGGTTAGAGACCCAATACTTC. Its coded protein is CAWSTGRLETQYF. The V and J segments used are TRBV30 and TRBJ2-5, with the D gene tentatively TRBD1 or TRBD2, based on 6 matching bases in each. The CDR3, cysteine through phenylalanine, is 13 amino acids long. The retained sequence is limited to the CDR3, 39 bases, with the frame set at the first base. Based on the germline V gene (reference sequence), the CDR1 and CDR2 sequences are GTSNPN and SVGIG.